This TCR beta chain is from a study of T cell changes during pregnancy in multiple sclerosis. The CDR3 contains 14 residues. Germline assignment: CDR1 LNHNV and CDR2 YYDKDF (reference sequence). The junction had 2 bases not matched to a gene; V was cut back by 1 base and J by 5 bases. Assay used: immunoSEQ multiplex PCR; TCRdb lists only in-frame clones, some missing. Here the sample spans roughly 89,000 clones, approximately 92% being singletons. V gene TRBV15 combines with J gene TRBJ1-1; TRBD1 aligns across 9 bases. The sequences come from peripheral blood, collected in the first trimester of pregnancy. The source is a female donor with multiple sclerosis, enrolled in a pregnancy study. The CDR3 is CATSRGDRETEAFF. The DNA of the CDR3 is TGTGCCACCAGCAGAGGGGACAGGGAAACTGAAGCTTTCTTT.